This TCR beta chain derives from a study of control samples from healthy donors and cancer patients. V was clipped by 1 base and J by 7 bases, with 10 bases between them. Germline loops: CDR1 SGHTA, CDR2 FQGNSA. This CDR3 comprises 13 residues. Profiled with immunoSEQ multiplex PCR; TCRdb holds only in-frame clones, not every one. The data contain some 130,000 clones, roughly 92% of them singletons. This clone was seen just once. The TCR sequence derives from a man between 18 and 29 years old in good health. The rearrangement uses TRBV7-2 and TRBJ2-5, with a tentative D call TRBD2 (6 bases). Material: blood. The CDR3 here is CASSLVLGGTQYF. CDR3 bases: TGTGCCAGCAGCTTAGTTCTGGGGGGGACCCAGTACTTC.